The 14 T cell receptor beta chains in this list originate from one sample, sequenced in a study of cytomegalovirus exposure and HLA in healthy donors. Vbeta (60) and Jbeta (13) primers were used in the PCR. Measured with immunoSEQ multiplex PCR; TCRdb has only the in-frame clones, and not every one. The sample has some 140,000 clones, 65% to 80% seen once; the top ten hold approximately 8.8%. Source material: PBMCs. Receptor source: a woman between 45 and 65 years old in good health and CMV-seropositive.

This rearrangement joins TRBV28 to TRBJ2-2, with a tentative D call TRBD1 (5 bases). The V end was cut by 2 bases, the J end by 1 base, with 5 bases between. In germline, CDR1 is MDHEN, CDR2 SYDVKM. The CDR3 totals 14 residues. The DNA for the CDR3 is TGTGCCAGCAGTTTAGACAGGAACACCGGGGAGCTGTTTTTT. Its protein product is CASSLDRNTGELFF.

The rearrangement uses TRBV4-3 and TRBJ2-5; D might be TRBD2 (6 bases). The CDR3 has 15 residues. Trimming shortened V by 4 bases and J by 5 bases, and 17 bases separated the two germline ends. The germline V gene has CDR1 LGHNA and CDR2 YSLEER. The CDR3 region has the DNA TGCGCCAGCAGCCCCCGTCCCGAAGGGAGGGAGACCCAGTACTTC. It codes for CASSPRPEGRETQYF.

CDR3 sequence: CASSYRGGNTIYF. CDR3 in DNA: TGTGCCAGCAGTTACAGGGGTGGAAACACCATATATTTT. The V call is TRBV6-5, the J call TRBJ1-3, with TRBD1 as a possible D gene (5 bases). The V end was cut by 2 bases, the J end by 3 bases, with 5 bases between. The germline V gene encodes CDR1 MNHEY and CDR2 SVGAGI. The CDR3 has 13 amino acids.

In its sample, this clone was seen a few times. The rearrangement uses TRBV11-2 and TRBJ2-7, with D perhaps TRBD1 (6 bases). Trimming left V 2 bases short and J 5 bases short, with 16 bases between. The CDR3 sequence is 15 residues long. Germline CDR1 reads SGHAT; CDR2 reads FQNNGV. The DNA for the CDR3 is TGTGCCAGCAGCTTAACAGGGACGGTGGGCGACGAGCAGTACTTC. Protein: CASSLTGTVGDEQYF.

This clone showed up just a few times. The chain recombines TRBV19 with TRBJ1-4; tentatively, D is TRBD1 (5 bases). Germline CDR1 reads LNHDA; CDR2 reads SQIVND (reference sequence). The CDR3 is made up of 16 amino acids. V shed 3 bases and J shed 2 bases, with 13 bases lying between them. CDR3 coding DNA: TGTGCCAGTAGTATCAGGAGGGGATCGACTAATGAAAAACTGTTTTTT. This codes for CASSIRRGSTNEKLFF.

This clone is medium-sized in the sample. The chain links TRBV25-1 to TRBJ2-2; 9 nucleotides agree with TRBD1. From germline, CDR1 is MGHDK and CDR2 SYGVNS. V shed 1 base, J shed 1 base, and the junction held 1 base outside the gene matches. CDR3 length equals 16 residues. The CDR3 sequence is CASSESGQGNTGELFF. The CDR3 bases are TGTGCCAGCAGTGAATCGGGACAGGGGAACACCGGGGAGCTGTTTTTT.

The chain is built from TRBV7-2 and TRBJ1-6; the D gene is possibly TRBD1 (6 bases). This CDR3 spans 14 amino acids. With 7 bases removed from V and 7 bases from J, the gap between germline ends came to 14 bases. Germline lookup yields CDR1 SGHTA and CDR2 FQGNSA. Here the CDR3 reads CASTGGQANSPLHF. In nucleotides, the CDR3 is TGTGCCAGCACCGGGGGGCAGGCGAATTCACCCCTCCACTTT.

V and J are TRBV28 and TRBJ2-2; 11 positions match TRBD1. The V gene end was trimmed by 7 bases and the J gene end by 6 bases; junction bases not matched to a gene: 7. Per the germline V gene, CDR1 is MDHEN and CDR2 is SYDVKM. CDR3 length equals 15 residues. The CDR3 DNA reads as TGTGCCAGCAAGGGGGACAGGGGGTACCCCGGGGAGCTGTTTTTT. Amino acid sequence: CASKGDRGYPGELFF. The full variable domain, in which reference TRBV28 and TRBJ2-2 provide the parts outside the CDR3, is DVKVTQSSRYLVKRTGEKVFLECVQDMDHENMFWYRQDPGLGLRLIYFSYDVKMKEKGDIPEGYSVSREKKERFSLILESASTNQTSMYLCASKGDRGYPGELFFGEGSRLTVL.

CDR3 DNA: TGTGCCACCAGCAGAGCAGACGGGTATGGCTACACCTTC. It translates to CATSRADGYGYTF. The chain has TRBV15 and TRBJ1-2; D not certain. Deletions cut 1 base from V and 5 bases from J, with 8 bases between. The CDR3 totals 13 residues. Germline V gene lookup returns CDR1 LNHNV and CDR2 YYDKDF (reference sequence). Complete variable domain (other parts from reference TRBV15 and TRBJ1-2): DAMVIQNPRYQVTQFGKPVTLSCSQTLNHNVMYWYQQKSSQAPKLLFHYYDKDFNNEADTPDNFQSRRPNTSFCFLDIRSPGLGDTAMYLCATSRADGYGYTFGSGTRLTVV.

A single count supports this clone. The chain couples TRBV4-2 to TRBJ1-5; TRBD1 matches at 7 bases. Germline V CDR1 and CDR2: LGHNA, YNFKEQ. The CDR3 length is 14 residues. V gave up 4 bases and J gave up 5 bases; unmatched junction bases: 5. This CDR3 reads CASSRPGTDQPQHF. The CDR3 DNA is TGTGCCAGCAGCCGGCCCGGGACAGATCAGCCCCAGCATTTT.

V gene TRBV29-1 combines with J gene TRBJ2-7, with 14 bases identical to TRBD2. The germline gives CDR1 SQVTM, CDR2 ANQGSEA. This CDR3 spans 16 amino acids. The J segment lost 0 bases and the V segment lost 0 bases, leaving 1 base of the junction unmatched. The CDR3 sequence is CSVEEGLAGASYEQYF. CDR3 DNA: TGCAGCGTTGAAGAGGGACTAGCGGGGGCCTCCTACGAGCAGTACTTC.

This chain joins TRBV6-9 and TRBJ2-7; the D is unclear. V gave up 4 bases and J gave up 2 bases, with 9 bases separating them. CDR1 is MNHGY, CDR2 SVAAGI, per germline. The CDR3 has 13 amino acids. The CDR3 DNA follows: TGTGCCAGCAGTTCCCTAAGAACCTACGAGCAGTACTTC. Its protein is CASSSLRTYEQYF.

The chain links TRBV18 to TRBJ1-6; D uncertain. This CDR3 contains 15 residues. V lost 3 bases and J lost 0, with 6 bases in between. Per the germline V gene, CDR1 is KGHSH and CDR2 is LQKENI. CDR3 nucleotide sequence: TGTGCCAGCTCACCTCTCAGCTCCTATAATTCACCCCTCCACTTT. It translates to CASSPLSSYNSPLHF.

The sample holds one count of this clone. V usage is TRBV29-1 and J usage is TRBJ1-5; possibly TRBD1 for D (6 bases). Germline values: CDR1 SQVTM, CDR2 ANQGSEA. The CDR3 totals 15 residues. V lost 4 bases and J 7 bases, leaving 20 bases between the germline ends. The CDR3 loop reads CSVVEQGGIRQPQHF. CDR3 nucleotide sequence: TGCAGCGTTGTAGAACAGGGAGGGATACGGCAGCCCCAGCATTTT. The full variable domain, with the rest looked up from reference TRBV29-1 and TRBJ1-5, is SAVISQKPSRDICQRGTSLTIQCQVDSQVTMMFWYRQQPGQSLTLIATANQGSEATYESGFVIDKFPISRPNLTFSTLTVSNMSPEDSSIYLCSVVEQGGIRQPQHFGDGTRLSIL.